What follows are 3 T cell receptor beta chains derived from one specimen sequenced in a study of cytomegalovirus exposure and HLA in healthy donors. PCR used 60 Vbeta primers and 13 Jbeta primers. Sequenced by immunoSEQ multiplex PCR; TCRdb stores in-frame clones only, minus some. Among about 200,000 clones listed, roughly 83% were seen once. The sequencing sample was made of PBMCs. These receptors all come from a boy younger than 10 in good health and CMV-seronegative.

CDR3 DNA sequence: TGTGCCAGTAGTGCCTCCCGGGACAGGGTCGAGCAGTACTTC. Translation: CASSASRDRVEQYF. The chain has TRBV19 and TRBJ2-7; the match to TRBD1 covers 9 bases. Germline V lookup: CDR1 LNHDA, CDR2 SQIVND (reference sequence). Trimming removed 5 bases from V and 6 bases from J; junction bases left unmatched: 8. CDR3 length equals 14 residues.

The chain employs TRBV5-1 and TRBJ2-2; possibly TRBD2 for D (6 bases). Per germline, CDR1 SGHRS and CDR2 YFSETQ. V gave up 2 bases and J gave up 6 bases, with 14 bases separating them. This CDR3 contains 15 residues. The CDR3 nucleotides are TGCGCCAGCAGCTTCGTTCGATCGGGGGCCGGGGAGCTGTTTTTT. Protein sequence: CASSFVRSGAGELFF.

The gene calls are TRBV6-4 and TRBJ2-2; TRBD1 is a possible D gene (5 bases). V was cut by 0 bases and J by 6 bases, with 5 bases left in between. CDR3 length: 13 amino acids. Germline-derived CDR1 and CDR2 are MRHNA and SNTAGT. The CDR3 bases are TGTGCCAGCAGTGACTCACAGGCCGGGGAGCTGTTTTTT. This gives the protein CASSDSQAGELFF.